There are a few counts of the clone carrying this T cell receptor (beta chain). Antigen: not known. The template used for profiling TCR beta VDJ and CDR3 was genomic DNA. TCRdb analysed the reads with MiXCR anew, one entry per CDR3 protein. This table holds about 210,000 distinct CDR3 sequences, approximately 60% found once. The CDR3 covers 13 residues. Trimming shortened V by 4 bases and J by 6 bases, and 13 bases separated the two germline ends. From germline, CDR1 is SGDLS and CDR2 YYNGEE. This sample stems from a study of CD8+CD57+ T cells in acquired aplastic anemia. About the study: CD4+ and CD8+ cells, once sorted, gave DNA averaging approximately 3.3 ug. Some 10 million reads were obtained on average for healthy donor CD4+ cells.

General study findings and limits: Around 30 sequences, all CD8+ CDR3, were shared between patients and controls.

What was sequenced was sorted CD4+, CD8+, or CD8+CD57+ T cells (not recorded which) from PBMCs. The receptor was isolated from a human donor in good health. The V gene is TRBV9, the J gene TRBJ1-2, with D possibly being TRBD1 (5 bases). The CDR3 region is CASSPRGGDGYTF. CDR3 bases: TGTGCCAGCAGCCCACGGGGAGGGGATGGCTACACCTTC.